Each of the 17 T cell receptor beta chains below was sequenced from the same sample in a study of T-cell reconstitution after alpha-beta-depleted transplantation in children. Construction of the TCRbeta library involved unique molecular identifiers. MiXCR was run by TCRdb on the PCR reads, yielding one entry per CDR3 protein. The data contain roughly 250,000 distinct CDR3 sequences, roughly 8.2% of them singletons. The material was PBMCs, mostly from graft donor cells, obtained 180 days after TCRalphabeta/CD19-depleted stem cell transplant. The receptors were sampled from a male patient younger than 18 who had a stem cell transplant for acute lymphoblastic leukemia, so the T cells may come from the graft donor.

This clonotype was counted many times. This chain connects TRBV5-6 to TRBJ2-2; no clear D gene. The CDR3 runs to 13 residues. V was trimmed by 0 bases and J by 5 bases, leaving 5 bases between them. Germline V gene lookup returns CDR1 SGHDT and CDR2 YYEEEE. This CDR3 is CASSLAATGELFF. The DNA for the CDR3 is TGTGCCAGCAGCTTGGCCGCGACCGGGGAGCTGTTTTTT.

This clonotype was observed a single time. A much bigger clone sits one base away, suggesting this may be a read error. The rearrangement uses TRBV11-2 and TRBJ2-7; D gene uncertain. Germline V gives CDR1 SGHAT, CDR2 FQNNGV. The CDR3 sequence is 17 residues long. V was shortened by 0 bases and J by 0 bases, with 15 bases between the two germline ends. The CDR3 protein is CASSLDSSGRSSYEQYF. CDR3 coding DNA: TGTGCCAGCAGCTTAGACTCCAGTGGCAGGAGCTCCTACGAGCAGTACTTC.

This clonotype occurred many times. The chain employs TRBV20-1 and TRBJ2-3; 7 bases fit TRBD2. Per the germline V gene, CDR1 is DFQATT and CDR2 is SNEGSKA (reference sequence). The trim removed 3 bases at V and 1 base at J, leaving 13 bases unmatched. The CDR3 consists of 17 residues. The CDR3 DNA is TGCAGTGCTAGTGGGGGGAGGGAGACTCTGGGCACAGATACGCAGTATTTT. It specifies CSASGGRETLGTDTQYF.

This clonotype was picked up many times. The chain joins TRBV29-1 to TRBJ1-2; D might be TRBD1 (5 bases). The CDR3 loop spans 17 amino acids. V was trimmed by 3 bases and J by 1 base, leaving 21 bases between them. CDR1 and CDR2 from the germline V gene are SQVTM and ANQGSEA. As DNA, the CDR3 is TGCAGCGTTGAGGGCGTCAGTCTAAGGGGCTTTAACTATGGCTACACCTTC. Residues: CSVEGVSLRGFNYGYTF.

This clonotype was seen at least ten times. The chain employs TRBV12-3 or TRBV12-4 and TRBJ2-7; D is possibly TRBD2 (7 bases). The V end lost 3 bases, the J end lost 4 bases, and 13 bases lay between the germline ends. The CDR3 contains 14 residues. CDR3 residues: CASSFGGLGYEQYF. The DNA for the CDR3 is TGTGCCAGCAGTTTCGGGGGGCTGGGTTACGAGCAGTACTTC.

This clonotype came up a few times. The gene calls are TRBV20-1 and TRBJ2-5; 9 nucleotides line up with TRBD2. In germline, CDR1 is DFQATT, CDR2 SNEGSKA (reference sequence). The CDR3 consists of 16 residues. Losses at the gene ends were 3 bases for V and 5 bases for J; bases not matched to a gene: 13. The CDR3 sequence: CSASRLAGGVRETQYF. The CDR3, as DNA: TGCAGTGCTAGTCGTTTGGCGGGGGGGGTGCGGGAGACCCAGTACTTC.

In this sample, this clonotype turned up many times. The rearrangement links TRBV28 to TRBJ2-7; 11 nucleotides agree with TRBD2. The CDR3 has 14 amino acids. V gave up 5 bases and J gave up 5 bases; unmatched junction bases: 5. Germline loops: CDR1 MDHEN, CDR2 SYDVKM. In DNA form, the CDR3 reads TGTGCCAGCAGTCCAACTAGCGGGAGCGACGAGCAGTACTTC. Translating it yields CASSPTSGSDEQYF.

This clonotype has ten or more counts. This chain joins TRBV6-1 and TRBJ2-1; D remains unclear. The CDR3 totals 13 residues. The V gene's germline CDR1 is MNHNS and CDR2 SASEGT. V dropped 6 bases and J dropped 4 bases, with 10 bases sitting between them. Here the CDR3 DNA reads TGTGCCAGCAGCCCACAACCATACAATGAGCAGTTCTTC. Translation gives CASSPQPYNEQFF.

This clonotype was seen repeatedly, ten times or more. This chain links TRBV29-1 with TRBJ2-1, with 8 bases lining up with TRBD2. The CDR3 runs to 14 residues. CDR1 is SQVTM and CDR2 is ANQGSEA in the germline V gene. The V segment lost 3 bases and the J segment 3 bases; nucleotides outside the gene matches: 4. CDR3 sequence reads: CSVDAGGNYNEQFF. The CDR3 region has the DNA TGCAGCGTTGATGCGGGAGGCAACTACAATGAGCAGTTCTTC.

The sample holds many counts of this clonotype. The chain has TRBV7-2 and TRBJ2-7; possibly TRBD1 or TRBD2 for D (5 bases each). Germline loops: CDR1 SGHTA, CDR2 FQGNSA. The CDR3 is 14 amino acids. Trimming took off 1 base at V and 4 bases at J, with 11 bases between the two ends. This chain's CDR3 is CASSLGQRSYEQYF. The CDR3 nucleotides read TGTGCCAGCAGCTTAGGACAGCGGTCTTACGAGCAGTACTTC.

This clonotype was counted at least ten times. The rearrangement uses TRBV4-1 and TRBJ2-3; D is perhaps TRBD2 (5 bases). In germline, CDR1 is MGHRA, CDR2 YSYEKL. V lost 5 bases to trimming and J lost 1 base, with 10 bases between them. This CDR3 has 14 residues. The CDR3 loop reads CASSSISGTDTQYF. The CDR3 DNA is TGCGCCAGCAGCTCTATTAGCGGCACAGATACGCAGTATTTT.

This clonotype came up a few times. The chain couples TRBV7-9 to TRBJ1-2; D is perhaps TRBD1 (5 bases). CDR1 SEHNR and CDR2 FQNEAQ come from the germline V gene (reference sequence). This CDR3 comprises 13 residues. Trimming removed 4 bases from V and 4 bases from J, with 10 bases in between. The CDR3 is CASSWRGGYGYTF. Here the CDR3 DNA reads TGTGCCAGCAGCTGGAGGGGAGGCTATGGCTACACCTTC.

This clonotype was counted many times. The CDR3 reads CASSLGGYSNQPQHF. CDR3 in DNA: TGTGCCAGCAGCTTAGGGGGGTATAGCAATCAGCCCCAGCATTTT. The J gene is TRBJ1-5, the V gene TRBV7-8, with D possibly being TRBD1 (5 bases). The CDR3 has 15 amino acids. Germline V gives CDR1 SGHVS, CDR2 FQNEAQ. Deletions cut 1 base from V and 0 bases from J, with 7 bases between.

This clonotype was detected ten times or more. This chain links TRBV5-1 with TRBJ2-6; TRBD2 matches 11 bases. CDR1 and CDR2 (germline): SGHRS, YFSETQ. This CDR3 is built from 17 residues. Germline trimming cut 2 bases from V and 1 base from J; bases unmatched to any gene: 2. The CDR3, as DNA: TGCGCCAGCAGCTTACTAGCGGGAGTTTCTGGGGCCAACGTCCTGACTTTC. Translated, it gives CASSLLAGVSGANVLTF.

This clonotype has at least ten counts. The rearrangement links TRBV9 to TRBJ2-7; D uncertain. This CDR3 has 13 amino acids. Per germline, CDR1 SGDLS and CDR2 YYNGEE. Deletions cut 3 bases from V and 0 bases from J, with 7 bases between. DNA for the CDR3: TGTGCCAGCAGCGATAAGAGCTCCTACGAGCAGTACTTC. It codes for CASSDKSSYEQYF.

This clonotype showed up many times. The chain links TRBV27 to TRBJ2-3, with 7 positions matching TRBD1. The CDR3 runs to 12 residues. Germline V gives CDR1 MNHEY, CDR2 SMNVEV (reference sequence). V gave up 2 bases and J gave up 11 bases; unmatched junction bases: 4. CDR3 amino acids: CASSLRDSMQYF. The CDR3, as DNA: TGTGCCAGCAGTTTACGGGACAGCATGCAGTATTTT.

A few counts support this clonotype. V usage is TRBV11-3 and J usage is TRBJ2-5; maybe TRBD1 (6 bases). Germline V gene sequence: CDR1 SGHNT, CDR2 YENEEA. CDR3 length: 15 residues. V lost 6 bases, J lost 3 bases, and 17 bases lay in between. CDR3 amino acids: CASRVTGHPKETQYF. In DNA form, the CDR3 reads TGTGCCAGCAGGGTTACGGGACACCCGAAAGAGACCCAGTACTTC.